The 5 T cell receptor beta chains listed next were all sequenced from one sample in a study of T cell clonality in common variable immunodeficiency. Method: immunoSEQ multiplex PCR; TCRdb's copy keeps in-frame clones and lacks some. In total the sample includes 30,000 to 40,000 clones, none of them seen once. The sequenced sample consisted of peripheral blood mononuclear cells. Receptors originate from a person aged 18 to 75 in good health.

Concerning this clone itself: It may be a read error: a sequence one base away is much more abundant. The CDR3 extends 3 residues past the end of the read, so its final part is completed from the germline J gene. This rearrangement joins TRBV7-8 to TRBJ1-6; possibly TRBD1 for D (5 bases). Germline loops: CDR1 SGHVS, CDR2 FQNEAQ. The CDR3 consists of 15 residues. The CDR3 region is CANSLGLQGHSPLHF. The covered CDR3 bases are TGTGCCAACAGCTTAGGGTTGCAGGGCCATTCACCC.

There are a few counts of this clone. The CDR3 extends 3 residues past the end of the read, so its final part is completed from the germline J gene. The rearrangement uses TRBV10-3 and TRBJ2-5; D unclear. CDR3 length equals 14 residues. CDR1 ENHRY and CDR2 SYGVKD come from the germline V gene. The V end lost 3 bases, the J end lost 5 bases, and 13 bases lay between the germline ends. CDR3 DNA, as far as it was read: TGTGCCATCAGTGATCCGTCCCGCGAGGAGACC. Amino acid sequence: CAISDPSREET. The whole CDR3 sequence is CAISDPSREETQYF.

This clone was seen many times. The missing CDR3 end, 3 residues past where the read stops, is filled in from the germline J gene. The rearrangement joins TRBV29-1 to TRBJ2-7; 10 bases fit TRBD2. V lost 3 bases and J lost 5; bases outside the gene matches: 7. The germline CDR1 and CDR2 sequences are SQVTM and ANQGSEA. CDR3 length: 14 residues. The CDR3 DNA, read in part, is TGCAGCGTTGATGGGCTAGCGGGAGCCCACGAG. It translates to CSVDGLAGAHE. The full CDR3 protein reads CSVDGLAGAHEQYF.

Many counts were recorded for this clone. The read gets to within 3 residues of the CDR3 end, and the germline J gene fills in the rest. The chain employs TRBV19 and TRBJ1-5; 9 nucleotides line up with TRBD1. V shed 6 bases, J shed 5 bases, and the junction held 11 bases outside the gene matches. CDR1 LNHDA and CDR2 SQIVND come from the germline V gene (reference sequence). The CDR3 has 16 residues. CDR3 DNA, as far as it was read: TGTGCCAGTAGCTTCCGGGACAGGGTGCCGGATCAGCCC. Protein sequence: CASSFRDRVPDQP. The entire CDR3 is CASSFRDRVPDQPQHF.

There are many counts of this clone. The CDR3 end lies 3 residues beyond the end of the read and is filled in from the germline J gene. The V gene is TRBV28, the J gene TRBJ2-7, with 11 bases identical to TRBD2. This CDR3 is built from 16 residues. Germline CDR1 is MDHEN and CDR2 is SYDVKM. Losses at the gene ends were 6 bases for V and 0 bases for J; bases not matched to a gene: 7. CDR3 amino acids: CASRPTLAGGSYEQYF. The CDR3 DNA, read in part, is TGTGCCAGCAGACCGACCCTAGCGGGAGGCTCCTACGAG.